This TCR beta chain comes out of a study of shared clonotypes between healthy human individuals. The study, taken as a whole, reports: Of the naive CD4 clonotypes, around 5.2% were shared across a handful of donors. Clonotypes shared by all four donors outscored non-shared clonotypes in generation probability.

Some clones are missing from TCRdb's copy, which holds only in-frame ones; the method was immunoSEQ multiplex PCR. The table records 900,000 to 1,200,000 clones, 75% to 85% of them present only once. On this clone itself: Its cognate antigen is unknown.

Sample: memory CD4+ T cells from PBMCs. Sample subset: CD45RA-negative fraction. The clonotype comes from a young man in good health. Some clones in this sample may be carry-over from other donors' samples.

In DNA, the CDR3 is TGTGCCAGCAGCTTAGACCCCACAGAAGACTATGGCTACACCTTC. Protein product: CASSLDPTEDYGYTF. The chain combines TRBV7-8 with TRBJ1-2; D is undetermined. The CDR3 is 15 residues long. The V gene lost 1 base and the J gene lost 3 bases, with 12 bases spanning the gap. The germline V gene encodes CDR1 SGHVS and CDR2 FQNEAQ.